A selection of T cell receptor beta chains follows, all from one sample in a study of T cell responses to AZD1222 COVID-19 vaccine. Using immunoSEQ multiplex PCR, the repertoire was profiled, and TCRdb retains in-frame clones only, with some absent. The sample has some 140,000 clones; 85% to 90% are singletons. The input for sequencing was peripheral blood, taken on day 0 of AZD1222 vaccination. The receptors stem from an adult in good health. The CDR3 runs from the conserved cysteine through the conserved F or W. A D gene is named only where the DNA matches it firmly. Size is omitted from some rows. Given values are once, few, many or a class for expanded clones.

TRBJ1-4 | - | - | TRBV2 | CASSDPGATNEKLFF | TGTGCCAGCAGTGACCCCGGTGCAACTAATGAAAAACTGTTTTTT
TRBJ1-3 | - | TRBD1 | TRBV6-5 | CASSYSGTALGNTIYF | TGTGCCAGCAGTTACTCGGGGACAGCCCTTGGCAACACCATATATTTT
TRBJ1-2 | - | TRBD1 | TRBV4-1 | CASSQPGGDYGYTF | TGCGCCAGCAGCCAGCCAGGGGGGGACTATGGCTACACCTTC
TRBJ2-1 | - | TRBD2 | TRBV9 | CASSPTGTTTPWNEQFF | TGTGCCAGCAGCCCCACCGGGACTACCACACCCTGGAATGAGCAGTTCTTC
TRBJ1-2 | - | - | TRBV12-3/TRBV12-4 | CASSSSGDYGYTF | TGTGCCAGCAGCTCCTCAGGGGACTATGGCTACACCTTC
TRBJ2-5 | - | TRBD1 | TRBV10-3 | CAISVTGAHQETQYF | TGTGCCATCAGTGTTACAGGGGCCCACCAAGAGACCCAGTACTTC
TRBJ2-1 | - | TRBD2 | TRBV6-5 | CASKSGLAGHEQFF | TGTGCCAGCAAATCGGGACTAGCGGGTCATGAGCAGTTCTTC
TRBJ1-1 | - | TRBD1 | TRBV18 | CASSPNRDRGLAEAFF | TGTGCCAGCTCACCGAATCGCGACAGGGGGCTGGCTGAAGCTTTCTTT
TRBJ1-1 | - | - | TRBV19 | CASIKSGPRGHWDTEAFF | TGTGCCAGTATTAAGTCGGGGCCCCGGGGACACTGGGACACTGAAGCTTTCTTT
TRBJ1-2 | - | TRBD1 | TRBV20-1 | CSASEQGDGYTF | TGCAGTGCTAGTGAGCAGGGGGATGGCTACACCTTC
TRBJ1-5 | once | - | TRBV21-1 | CASSRAGTATGAGDQPQHF | TGTGCCAGCAGCAGGGCCGGGACAGCGACTGGTGCGGGTGACCAGCCCCAGCATTTT
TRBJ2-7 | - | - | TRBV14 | CASSLGTPSYEQYF | TGTGCCAGCAGCCTTGGGACACCATCCTACGAGCAGTACTTC
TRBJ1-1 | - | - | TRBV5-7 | CASSLGKGVLGFYTEAFF | TGTGCCAGCAGCTTGGGTAAAGGGGTTTTAGGGTTCTACACTGAAGCTTTCTTT
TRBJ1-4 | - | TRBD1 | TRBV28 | CASSLRGRNEKLFF | TGTGCCAGCAGTCTCAGGGGGCGAAATGAAAAACTGTTTTTT
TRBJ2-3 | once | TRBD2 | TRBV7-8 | CASSLAMASGADTQYF | TGTGCCAGCAGCTTAGCGATGGCTAGCGGGGCAGATACGCAGTATTTT
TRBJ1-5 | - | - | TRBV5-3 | CARSLTGLQPQHF | TGTGCCAGAAGCTTGACCGGGCTTCAGCCCCAGCATTTT
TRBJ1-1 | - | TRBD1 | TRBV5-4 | CASSGGQGKVGNTEAFF | TGTGCCAGCAGCGGGGGACAGGGGAAGGTTGGGAACACTGAAGCTTTCTTT
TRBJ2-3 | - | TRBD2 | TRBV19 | CASSITTSGSWNTQYF | TGTGCCAGTAGTATAACCACTAGCGGGAGTTGGAATACGCAGTATTTT